A selection of T cell receptor beta chains follows, all from one sample in a study of cytomegalovirus exposure and HLA in healthy donors. Profiled with immunoSEQ multiplex PCR; TCRdb holds only in-frame clones, not every one. The sample consists of more than 75,000 clones, 74% of them appearing once. The sample consisted of PBMCs. These receptors were collected from a man in his forties or fifties in good health and CMV-seropositive. CDR3s include the opening cysteine and the closing phenylalanine or tryptophan. Each record gives: V gene, D gene, J gene, clone size, CDR3 DNA, CDR3 protein. D genes are given only for firm matches. Clone size is shown for a subset of rows, as once, few, many or a class of expanded clone.

V: TRBV2; D: TRBD1; J: TRBJ1-6; size: once; DNA: TGTGCCAGCAACGGACCAGGACAGGGCGCTTACCCCTATAATTCACCCCTCCACTTT; CDR3: CASNGPGQGAYPYNSPLHF
V: TRBV19; D: .; J: TRBJ2-7; size: .; DNA: TGTGCCAGTAGTATTGACAGATACTACGAGCAGTACTTC; CDR3: CASSIDRYYEQYF
V: TRBV11-1; D: .; J: TRBJ2-6; size: .; DNA: TGTGCCAGCAGCGTCCTCAGGGGACCTGGGGCCAACGTCCTGACTTTC; CDR3: CASSVLRGPGANVLTF
V: TRBV9; D: TRBD1; J: TRBJ2-1; size: .; DNA: TGTGCCAGCAGCTCCCGGGACAGGGTCAATGAGCAGTTCTTC; CDR3: CASSSRDRVNEQFF
V: TRBV2; D: .; J: TRBJ2-3; size: .; DNA: TGTGCCAGCAGTGTCCTGGCGGGACGAAGTGCAGATACGCAGTATTTT; CDR3: CASSVLAGRSADTQYF
V: TRBV7-9; D: .; J: TRBJ2-2; size: .; DNA: TGTGCCAGCAGCCCCGACACTCCACAGAACACCGGGGAGCTGTTTTTT; CDR3: CASSPDTPQNTGELFF
V: TRBV11-2; D: .; J: TRBJ2-3; size: .; DNA: TGTGCCAGCAGCTTAGTATCAGATACGCAGTATTTT; CDR3: CASSLVSDTQYF
V: TRBV2; D: .; J: TRBJ1-5; size: .; DNA: TGTGCCAGCAGACGGGATAGTAATAGCAATCAGCCCCAGCATTTT; CDR3: CASRRDSNSNQPQHF
V: TRBV7-5; D: .; J: TRBJ2-7; size: .; DNA: TGTGTCAGAAGCTTAAATAGCGGGAGCGGGAACGAGCAGTACTTC; CDR3: CVRSLNSGSGNEQYF
V: TRBV4-3; D: TRBD2; J: TRBJ2-3; size: many; DNA: TGCGCCAGCAGTGGCGGGGGGCCCACAGATACGCAGTATTTT; CDR3: CASSGGGPTDTQYF
V: TRBV10-3; D: .; J: TRBJ2-5; size: few; DNA: TGTGCCATCAGTGAGGGAACAGACCGGGAGACCCAGTACTTC; CDR3: CAISEGTDRETQYF
V: TRBV28; D: TRBD1; J: TRBJ1-2; size: .; DNA: TGTGCCAGCAGTTTAAGGGGAGTGGGACAGGGGCCTGCTAACTATGGCTACACCTTC; CDR3: CASSLRGVGQGPANYGYTF
V: TRBV18; D: TRBD1; J: TRBJ1-1; size: .; DNA: TGTGCCAGCTCACAACGATCAGGGGGAGGAACTGAAGCTTTCTTT; CDR3: CASSQRSGGGTEAFF
V: TRBV7-9; D: TRBD1; J: TRBJ2-7; size: .; DNA: TGTGCCAGCAGCTCTTCGGGACAGGGCTACGAGCAGTACTTC; CDR3: CASSSSGQGYEQYF
V: TRBV5-4; D: .; J: TRBJ2-5; size: .; DNA: TGTGCCAGCAGCTTGATTGGCGGGGGCGATCAAGAGACCCAGTACTTC; CDR3: CASSLIGGGDQETQYF
V: TRBV7-8; D: .; J: TRBJ2-7; size: .; DNA: TGTGCCAGCAGCTTAGAGAGGGGGTCCGAGCAGTACTTC; CDR3: CASSLERGSEQYF
V: TRBV15; D: .; J: TRBJ1-1; size: .; DNA: TGTGCCACCAGCAAACCGGGGGTTGCTGAAGCTTTCTTT; CDR3: CATSKPGVAEAFF
V: TRBV6-6; D: TRBD1; J: TRBJ2-1; size: .; DNA: TGTGCCAGCAGTGACAGGGACAACAATGAGCAGTTCTTC; CDR3: CASSDRDNNEQFF
V: TRBV29-1; D: .; J: TRBJ1-1; size: .; DNA: TGCAGCGTTGCCCACCGCAGGGATAATGAAGCTTTCTTT; CDR3: CSVAHRRDNEAFF
V: TRBV2; D: .; J: TRBJ1-1; size: few; DNA: TGTGCCAGCAGTTCAGTGGGGGGGCAGAACACTGAAGCTTTCTTT; CDR3: CASSSVGGQNTEAFF
V: TRBV27; D: TRBD1; J: TRBJ1-2; size: .; DNA: TGTGCCAGCAGTCTTGAAGGGACAGGGGGATTCCATGGCTACACCTTC; CDR3: CASSLEGTGGFHGYTF
V: TRBV5-5; D: .; J: TRBJ2-3; size: .; DNA: TGTGCCAGCAGCTTGGGTCGGGCAGGGGGCACAGATACGCAGTATTTT; CDR3: CASSLGRAGGTDTQYF
V: TRBV27; D: TRBD1; J: TRBJ1-2; size: .; DNA: TGTGCCAGCGGGGACAGGGGCAACTATGGCTACACCTTC; CDR3: CASGDRGNYGYTF
V: TRBV27; D: TRBD1; J: TRBJ2-5; size: .; DNA: TGTGCCAGCAGTTTTAGACAGGGCCGCCAAGAGACCCAGTACTTC; CDR3: CASSFRQGRQETQYF
V: TRBV5-1; D: .; J: TRBJ2-1; size: .; DNA: TGCGCCAGCAGCTTGGATAGAGGAGAGCAGTTCTTC; CDR3: CASSLDRGEQFF
V: TRBV7-9; D: TRBD2; J: TRBJ2-7; size: .; DNA: TGTGCCAGCAGCGCCTCAAGACTAGCGGAAGCCTACGAGCAGTACTTC; CDR3: CASSASRLAEAYEQYF
V: TRBV28; D: TRBD2; J: TRBJ2-7; size: few; DNA: TGTGCCAGCAGACGAGCGGGACTGGCTAACTACGAGCAGTACTTC; CDR3: CASRRAGLANYEQYF
V: TRBV30; D: .; J: TRBJ2-7; size: .; DNA: TGTGCCTGGAGATCGACAGGCCGAACCTACGAGCAGTACTTC; CDR3: CAWRSTGRTYEQYF
V: TRBV29-1; D: TRBD1; J: TRBJ2-2; size: .; DNA: TGCAGCGCTCGGACAGGAAGCACCGGGGAGCTGTTTTTT; CDR3: CSARTGSTGELFF
V: TRBV10-1; D: .; J: TRBJ2-7; size: .; DNA: TGCGCCAGCAGTGAGTCCCTGACAGCCTACGAGCAGTACTTC; CDR3: CASSESLTAYEQYF
V: TRBV7-6; D: TRBD2; J: TRBJ2-6; size: .; DNA: TGTGCCAGCAGCTTAGGGGGAGGGGCATCAGGGGCCAACGTCCTGACTTTC; CDR3: CASSLGGGASGANVLTF
V: TRBV6-1; D: .; J: TRBJ2-1; size: .; DNA: TGTGCCAGCAGTGAAGCATTGTCAGCAATAGCTCGTGAGCAGTTCTTC; CDR3: CASSEALSAIAREQFF
V: TRBV9; D: .; J: TRBJ2-7; size: .; DNA: TGTGCCAGCAGCGTAGAACAGGGTAAATACGAGCAGTACTTC; CDR3: CASSVEQGKYEQYF
V: TRBV5-1; D: TRBD1; J: TRBJ1-1; size: .; DNA: TGCGCCAGCAGCTCGGTGGGACAGTCCAACACTGAAGCTTTCTTT; CDR3: CASSSVGQSNTEAFF
V: TRBV7-3; D: .; J: TRBJ2-3; size: .; DNA: TGTGCCAGCAGCTTATCAAGGGGTGCAGATACGCAGTATTTT; CDR3: CASSLSRGADTQYF
V: TRBV10-1; D: TRBD1; J: TRBJ1-4; size: .; DNA: TGCGCCAGCAGCGACAGGGATGCAACTAATGAAAAACTGTTTTTT; CDR3: CASSDRDATNEKLFF
V: TRBV29-1; D: .; J: TRBJ2-7; size: .; DNA: TGCAGCGTCAGACCTGGGAGCGGTGATACCTACGAGCAGTACTTC; CDR3: CSVRPGSGDTYEQYF
V: TRBV2; D: .; J: TRBJ2-3; size: few; DNA: TGTGCCGCCCGACGAGGGATCGCGGAGGGAACGCAGTATTTT; CDR3: CAARRGIAEGTQYF
V: TRBV5-1; D: TRBD1; J: TRBJ2-7; size: few; DNA: TGCGCCAGCTTCGCGGACAGGGCGGGCGAGCAGTACTTC; CDR3: CASFADRAGEQYF